These T cell receptor beta chains were read from a single sample in a study of CD8+CD57+ T cells in acquired aplastic anemia. TCRdb analysed the reads with MiXCR anew, one entry per CDR3 protein. The data show about 180,000 distinct CDR3 sequences, under 55% seen once. The sequencing sample was made of sorted CD4+, CD8+, or CD8+CD57+ T cells (not recorded which) from PBMCs. Source of these receptors: a human donor with aplastic anemia. CDR3s include the opening cysteine and the closing phenylalanine or tryptophan. The D gene is left open where the match is weak. Size is stated for part of the rows, as once, few or many counts, or as a class when the clone is expanded.

len	v_gene	abundance	d_gene	j_gene	CDR3nt	CDR3aa
14	TRBV11-3	many	.	TRBJ1-1	TGTGCCAGCAGAACAGGGTTCAAATGGACTGAAGCTTTCTTT	CASRTGFKWTEAFF
12	TRBV18	many	.	TRBJ1-2	TGTGCCAGCTCACCCAACAGGGACGGCTACACCTTC	CASSPNRDGYTF
15	TRBV10-1	.	TRBD2	TRBJ2-1	TGCGCCAGCAGTGATGGTAGCGGGTATTACAATGAGCAGTTCTTC	CASSDGSGYYNEQFF
15	TRBV25-1	once	TRBD1	TRBJ2-2	TGTGCCAGCAGTGGAAGACAGGGTAACACCGGGGAGCTGTTTTTT	CASSGRQGNTGELFF
15	TRBV6-1	.	.	TRBJ1-5	TGTGCCAGCCTCACCGGGCAGATTAGCAATCAGCCCCAGCATTTT	CASLTGQISNQPQHF
17	TRBV11-1	.	TRBD2	TRBJ2-3	TGTGCCAGCAGCTTCGGGACTAGCGGGGTGTCCACAGATACGCAGTATTTT	CASSFGTSGVSTDTQYF
16	TRBV5-1	few	.	TRBJ1-5	TGCGCCAGCGGCTTGGCCAACGACCTATTGGGTCAGCCCCAGCATTTT	CASGLANDLLGQPQHF
12	TRBV10-3	.	.	TRBJ2-7	TGTGCCATCAGTGGGGACCCCTACGAGCAGTACTTC	CAISGDPYEQYF
13	TRBV7-9	.	.	TRBJ2-5	TGTGCCAGCACCGCAGTTAACCAAGAGACCCAGTACTTC	CASTAVNQETQYF
14	TRBV7-6	.	.	TRBJ2-7	TGTGCCAGCAGCCCCGGGACCCTATCCTACGAGCAGTACTTC	CASSPGTLSYEQYF
15	TRBV7-9	many	.	TRBJ1-1	TGTGCCAGCAGCCTTAGCAGGGGTTACTACACTGAAGCTTTCTTT	CASSLSRGYYTEAFF
14	TRBV6-4	many	TRBD2	TRBJ2-3	TGTGCCAGCAGCCCCGGGACTAGCCAAGATACGCAGTATTTT	CASSPGTSQDTQYF
15	TRBV20-1	.	.	TRBJ2-7	TGCAGTGCTTTAACCCGGACCATAAGCTCCTACGAGCAGTACTTC	CSALTRTISSYEQYF
16	TRBV5-4	many	.	TRBJ2-1	TGTGCCAGCAGCTCAACACGGGGTGCCCTAGACGCTGAGCAGTTCTTC	CASSSTRGALDAEQFF
12	TRBV10-3	few	.	TRBJ2-1	TGTGCCAGCAGTTTCTCGGGGCGAGGGCAGTTCTTC	CASSFSGRGQFF
17	TRBV19	.	TRBD1	TRBJ1-2	TGTGCCAGTATAAGACGTGGGACAGGGGATAAAGGGTATGGCTACACCTTC	CASIRRGTGDKGYGYTF
13	TRBV7-3	.	.	TRBJ1-2	TGTGCCAGCAGCCCCAGGGCCGATTATGGCTACACCTTC	CASSPRADYGYTF
15	TRBV19	.	.	TRBJ2-6	TGTGCCAGTAGTACCCCAGGGTCTGGGGCCAACGTCCTGACTTTC	CASSTPGSGANVLTF
17	TRBV19	.	.	TRBJ1-4	TGTGCCAGTAGTTCCCCATTACGTGGAAACATAAATGAAAAACTGTTTTTT	CASSSPLRGNINEKLFF